These T cell receptor beta chains were read from a single sample in a study of T cell repertoires in ileal Crohn's disease. The data were produced by immunoSEQ multiplex PCR, yet TCRdb's version contains in-frame clones alone and is incomplete. The data hold about 3,700 clones, with roughly 71% observed a single time. The sequenced sample was ileal tissue. These receptors were obtained from an adult with Crohn's disease. Each CDR3 is given with its conserved first and last residue. A D gene is named only where the DNA matches it firmly. Clone sizes are given selectively: once, few, many, or a class where the clone is expanded.

size	V	D	J	DNA	CDR3
.	TRBV15	TRBD2	TRBJ2-3	TGTGCCACCAGCAGAGATGGGCTAGCGGGGGCAGATACGCAGTATTTT	CATSRDGLAGADTQYF
.	TRBV27	.	TRBJ2-1	TGTGCAGTGGGGGCCCCTGAGGGCAATGAGCAGTTCTTC	CAVGAPEGNEQFF
.	TRBV11-2	.	TRBJ1-1	TGTGCCAGCAGCTTATCTGGGGAGAGAACTGAAGCTTTCTTT	CASSLSGERTEAFF
.	TRBV6-4	TRBD1	TRBJ2-2	TGTGCCAGCAGTGATTTGGACAGGGGAGACACCGGGGAGCTGTTTTTT	CASSDLDRGDTGELFF
.	TRBV4-2	TRBD2	TRBJ2-3	TGTGCCAGCAGCCACGGAGCTAGCGGGGGGGCCTCAGATACGCAGTATTTT	CASSHGASGGASDTQYF
.	TRBV2	TRBD2	TRBJ2-3	TGTGCCAGCGTCCGACTAGCGGGAGTTAGCACAGATACGCAGTATTTT	CASVRLAGVSTDTQYF
.	TRBV30	TRBD1	TRBJ2-7	TGTGCCTGGAAAGGGACAGGGGACTACGAGCAGTACTTC	CAWKGTGDYEQYF
.	TRBV11-2	TRBD1	TRBJ2-2	TGTGCCAGCAGCTTTGAAACCAGGGGGTTCGGGGAGCTGTTTTTT	CASSFETRGFGELFF
few	TRBV19	.	TRBJ1-1	TGTGCCAGTAGCGTCCTGGACAGTGGCACTGAAGCTTTCTTT	CASSVLDSGTEAFF
.	TRBV28	.	TRBJ2-7	TGTGCCAGCGGTTCCAGGAGGGAGTTCAGCTACGAGCAGTACTTC	CASGSRREFSYEQYF
few	TRBV5-1	TRBD2	TRBJ2-7	TGCGCCAGCAGCCCGGGGGGACTAGCGGGAGTATACGAGCAGTACTTC	CASSPGGLAGVYEQYF
.	TRBV7-9	.	TRBJ2-2	TGTGCCAGCAGCCTTTCTGGAGGGTACACCGGGGAGCTGTTTTTT	CASSLSGGYTGELFF
few	TRBV6-5	.	TRBJ1-5	TGTGCCAGCAGTTTGTACGGGACTCATCAGCCCCAGCATTTT	CASSLYGTHQPQHF
few	TRBV5-5	.	TRBJ2-2	TGTGCCAGCAGCTTGGGGGTTAGCGCCGGGGAGCTGTTTTTT	CASSLGVSAGELFF
few	TRBV28	.	TRBJ2-7	TGTGCCAGCAACCCACAGGGACGCGAGCAGTACTTC	CASNPQGREQYF
.	TRBV7-8	TRBD1	TRBJ1-1	TGTGCCAGCAGCTTCCAGGGGGCCCAGAACACTGAAGCTTTCTTT	CASSFQGAQNTEAFF
.	TRBV6-9	.	TRBJ1-6	TGTGCCAGCAGTTACTCAGCGGTGGTGAATAATTCACCCCTCCACTTT	CASSYSAVVNNSPLHF
.	TRBV27	.	TRBJ1-1	TGTGCCAGCAGTTCAATACCTCCCCGACAGATGAACACTGAAGCTTTCTTT	CASSSIPPRQMNTEAFF
.	TRBV25-1	TRBD1	TRBJ1-1	TGTGCCAGCTCTTGGACAGGGAAAGCTTTCTTT	CASSWTGKAFF
.	TRBV4-1	.	TRBJ2-2	TGCGCCAGCAGCCAGAATGGGCAGGCCCCGAACACCGGGGAGCTGTTTTTT	CASSQNGQAPNTGELFF
once	TRBV5-1	TRBD1	TRBJ1-1	TGCGCCAGCAGCGGGGACACAGGGGCTGAAGCTTTCTTT	CASSGDTGAEAFF
.	TRBV7-9	TRBD2	TRBJ2-3	TGTGCCAGCAGCGTAGCGGCGCGGGAGGTGGATACGCAGTATTTT	CASSVAAREVDTQYF
.	TRBV28	.	TRBJ2-7	TGTGCCAGCAGCGTAGCGGACTCCTACGAGCAGTACTTC	CASSVADSYEQYF
.	TRBV7-6	TRBD2	TRBJ2-3	TGTGCCAGCAGCCGGAGCGGGAGTGGAACAGATACGCAGTATTTT	CASSRSGSGTDTQYF
.	TRBV4-1	TRBD2	TRBJ2-3	TGCGCCAGCAGCCAAGGCGGCGGGAGAGGGGATACGCAGTATTTT	CASSQGGGRGDTQYF
.	TRBV6-6	TRBD1	TRBJ1-5	TGTGCCAGCAGCTCCGGGACAGTCAATCAGCCCCAGCATTTT	CASSSGTVNQPQHF
.	TRBV5-1	.	TRBJ2-3	TGCGCCAGCAGCGAAGGCAGGGGTCGGACAGATACGCAGTATTTT	CASSEGRGRTDTQYF
.	TRBV19	TRBD2	TRBJ2-7	TGTGCCAGTAGTTTAGCGGGAGAAGGCTACGAGCAGTACTTC	CASSLAGEGYEQYF
.	TRBV30	TRBD2	TRBJ2-2	TGTGCCTGGAAGGGACTAGCGGGTAGGAACACCGGGGAGCTGTTTTTT	CAWKGLAGRNTGELFF
.	TRBV2	.	TRBJ1-4	TGTGCCAGCAACGGGGCAACTAATGAAAAACTGTTTTTT	CASNGATNEKLFF
few	TRBV25-1	.	TRBJ2-7	TGTGCCAGCAGTCCCAAATACGAGCAGTACTTC	CASSPKYEQYF
.	TRBV29-1	TRBD2	TRBJ2-7	TGCAGCGTTGAATCGGGGGGTGGTTACGAGCAGTACTTC	CSVESGGGYEQYF
few	TRBV27	TRBD1	TRBJ2-1	TGTGCCAGTGGAAGGGGGCCGGAGCAGTTCTTC	CASGRGPEQFF
.	TRBV4-2	TRBD2	TRBJ2-3	TGTGCCAGCAGCCCTACTAGCGGGGAAACTAGCACAGATACGCAGTATTTT	CASSPTSGETSTDTQYF
.	TRBV9	.	TRBJ2-5	TGTGCCAGCTCGAGGGTCCTCTCGGGGGAGACCCAGTACTTC	CASSRVLSGETQYF
few	TRBV10-1	TRBD1	TRBJ1-1	TGCGCCAGCAGTGTTAACAGGGGGACTGAAGCTTTCTTT	CASSVNRGTEAFF
few	TRBV27	.	TRBJ1-1	TGTGCCAGCAGTCCTTCTAGTACAGGGAACACTGAAGCTTTCTTT	CASSPSSTGNTEAFF
.	TRBV27	TRBD1	TRBJ1-4	TGTGCCAGCAGTTTCGTCTGGGACAGGGGTGAAAAACTGTTTTTT	CASSFVWDRGEKLFF
once	TRBV2	.	TRBJ2-1	TGTGCCAGCAGGGTACAGGTAAGCTCCTACAATGAGCAGTTCTTC	CASRVQVSSYNEQFF
few	TRBV18	TRBD2	TRBJ2-7	TGTGCCAGCTCGCCCCCGGGGGGGAAGTTCTACGAGCAGTACTTC	CASSPPGGKFYEQYF
.	TRBV11-2	TRBD2	TRBJ2-5	TGTGCCAGCGCAACGGGGAGGCGGGGGGGCCTGGAGACCCAGTACTTC	CASATGRRGGLETQYF
large	TRBV19	.	TRBJ2-2	TGTGCCACACTGACTGAGAACACCGGGGAGCTGTTTTTT	CATLTENTGELFF
few	TRBV5-1	TRBD2	TRBJ2-3	TGCGCCAGCAGCTTGGAATGGGGGGGGGAGACAGATACGCAGTATTTT	CASSLEWGGETDTQYF
.	TRBV25-1	TRBD1	TRBJ2-1	TGTGCCAGCAGGACAGGGGGATACTACAATGAGCAGTTCTTC	CASRTGGYYNEQFF
.	TRBV6-1	TRBD2	TRBJ2-7	TGTGCCACTAGACGGGAGGACGAGCAGTACTTC	CATRREDEQYF
.	TRBV18	.	TRBJ1-4	TGTGCCAGCTCACCATGGGACATGGCTAATGAAAAACTGTTTTTT	CASSPWDMANEKLFF
.	TRBV19	TRBD1	TRBJ1-5	TGTGCCAGTAGTATAGGGAACAGGGGGCAGCCCCAGCATTTT	CASSIGNRGQPQHF